A single sample is the source of the 29 T cell receptor beta chains below, sequenced in a study of early T cells in non-severe SARS-CoV-2 infection. MiXCR, applied by TCRdb to the 5' RACE reads, yields one record per CDR3 protein. Of about 38,000 distinct CDR3 sequences in the sample, roughly 4.8% were seen once. Sequencing input: whole blood. The receptor source for this set is an adult who was a healthcare worker with PCR-confirmed SARS-CoV-2 infection or an uninfected control (not recorded which).

This clonotype was seen many times. CDR3 nucleotides: TGTGCCATCAGTGGGACAGCGGAATCACCCCTCCACTTT. Amino acids: CAISGTAESPLHF. This chain joins TRBV10-3 and TRBJ1-6; a possible D gene is TRBD1 (6 bases). Germline assignment: CDR1 ENHRY and CDR2 SYGVKD. Trimming took 4 bases from V and 10 from J, leaving 11 bases between them. CDR3 length equals 13 residues.

This clonotype appeared many times. The chain recombines TRBV18 with TRBJ2-7; D is perhaps TRBD2 (5 bases). The germline CDR1 and CDR2 sequences are KGHSH and LQKENI. V was pared by 1 base and J by 0 bases, with 13 bases between. The length of the CDR3 is 16 residues. The CDR3 nucleotides are TGTGCCAGCTCACCACGATCTGGGAGCAGCTCCTACGAGCAGTACTTC. Protein: CASSPRSGSSSYEQYF.

This clonotype has at least ten counts. The rearrangement links TRBV12-3 or TRBV12-4 to TRBJ2-7; D gene unclear. V shed 3 bases and J shed 0 bases, with 12 bases lying between them. The CDR3 is 15 amino acids. CDR3 bases: TGTGCCAGCAGTTTTAATCCATCGAGCTCCTACGAGCAGTACTTC. It translates to CASSFNPSSSYEQYF.

The V gene is TRBV5-1, the J gene TRBJ2-3, with D tentatively TRBD1 (7 bases). CDR3 length equals 18 residues. Germline CDR1 SGHRS, CDR2 YFSETQ. Trimming pared 4 bases from V and 4 bases from J, leaving 25 bases between. The CDR3 here is CASSGEDRIKAGPDTQYF. The CDR3 DNA follows: TGCGCCAGCAGCGGTGAGGACAGGATCAAAGCGGGCCCAGATACGCAGTATTTT.

There are many counts of this clonotype. The chain is built from TRBV7-8 and TRBJ1-1; no reliable D call. V lost 2 bases and J 1 base, leaving 14 bases between the germline ends. In germline, CDR1 is SGHVS, CDR2 FQNEAQ. This CDR3 is 16 amino acids long. CDR3 nucleotides: TGTGCCAGCAGCTTACAAAACAGCCGGCCGAACACTGAAGCTTTCTTT. It yields the protein CASSLQNSRPNTEAFF. Together with reference TRBV7-8 and TRBJ1-1, the CDR3 gives the full variable domain: GAGVSQSPRYKVAKRGQDVALRCDPISGHVSLFWYQQALGQGPEFLTYFQNEAQLDKSGLPSDRFFAERPEGSVSTLKIQRTQQEDSAVYLCASSLQNSRPNTEAFFGQGTRLTVV.

The table lists this clonotype with a few counts. The chain links TRBV7-9 to TRBJ2-4; 7 bases are a match to TRBD1. Germline V gene data show CDR1 as SEHNR and CDR2 as FQNEAQ (reference sequence). V lost 5 bases and J lost 6; bases outside the gene matches: 13. The CDR3 is 16 residues long. CDR3: CASSPAGTVLGNIQYF. The CDR3 DNA sequence: TGTGCCAGCAGCCCCGCTGGGACAGTCCTTGGAAACATTCAGTACTTC.

This clonotype was seen many times. This sequence joins TRBV20-1 and TRBJ1-2; unclear D gene. The germline V gene has CDR1 DFQATT and CDR2 SNEGSKA (reference sequence). Trimming shortened V by 2 bases and J by 8 bases, and 12 bases separated the two germline ends. The CDR3 runs to 12 residues. The CDR3 loop is CSARFLFEGYTF. The CDR3 bases are TGCAGTGCTAGATTCCTCTTTGAGGGCTACACCTTC.

At least ten counts were recorded for this clonotype. This chain uses TRBV4-2 with TRBJ1-6; D remains ambiguous. V gave up 0 bases and J gave up 4 bases, with 7 bases separating them. There are 15 residues in the CDR3. CDR1 LGHNA and CDR2 YNFKEQ come from the germline V gene. This CDR3 reads CASSQETQYNSPLHF. DNA for the CDR3: TGTGCCAGCAGCCAAGAGACGCAGTATAATTCACCCCTCCACTTT.

In its sample, this clonotype was seen many times. This chain connects TRBV11-2 to TRBJ1-2; D is undetermined. The CDR3 extends over 14 amino acids. Germline CDR1 reads SGHAT; CDR2 reads FQNNGV. V was trimmed by 1 base and J by 5 bases, leaving 11 bases between them. Here the CDR3 DNA reads TGTGCCAGCAGCTTAGGGGGTGGACCATATGGCTACACCTTC. Its translation: CASSLGGGPYGYTF.

As regards this clonotype: This clone may be a read error of a much larger clone one base away. The V gene is TRBV19, the J gene TRBJ2-2, with D perhaps matching TRBD1 (6 bases). The length of the CDR3 is 12 residues. The germline V gene encodes CDR1 LNHDA and CDR2 SQIVND (reference sequence). V was cut by 4 bases and J by 9 bases, with 9 bases left in between. As DNA, the CDR3 is TGTGCCAGTAGTAGGACAGCCTGGGAGCTGTTTTTT. It is translated as CASSRTAWELFF.

At least ten counts were recorded for this clonotype. The rearrangement joins TRBV7-6 to TRBJ2-1; a possible D gene is TRBD2 (5 bases). The V gene's germline CDR1 is SGHVS and CDR2 FNYEAQ. Trimming left V 6 bases short and J 4 bases short, with 13 bases between. The CDR3 totals 14 residues. This chain's CDR3 is CASSYGGVYNEQFF. In DNA form, the CDR3 reads TGTGCCAGCAGTTATGGAGGAGTTTACAATGAGCAGTTCTTC. Full variable domain (rest looked up from reference TRBV7-6 and TRBJ2-1): GAGVSQSPRYKVTKRGQDVALRCDPISGHVSLYWYRQALGQGPEFLTYFNYEAQQDKSGLPNDRFSAERPEGSISTLTIQRTEQRDSAMYRCASSYGGVYNEQFFGPGTRLTVL.

This clonotype is medium-sized within its sample. The chain uses TRBV7-2 and TRBJ2-1; D is undetermined. This CDR3 has 17 residues. Trimming left V 2 bases short and J 0 bases short, with 14 bases between. The germline V gene encodes CDR1 SGHTA and CDR2 FQGNSA. In DNA, the CDR3 is TGTGCCAGCAGCTTAATGGGCCCCTCGAGCTCCTACAATGAGCAGTTCTTC. Translation: CASSLMGPSSSYNEQFF.

This clonotype came up a few times. The gene calls are TRBV7-9 and TRBJ2-1; TRBD2 aligns across 7 bases. CDR1 and CDR2 (germline): SEHNR, FQNEAQ (reference sequence). The CDR3 runs 15 residues. V lost 5 bases to trimming and J lost 4 bases; unmatched junction nucleotides: 8. CDR3 residues: CASSQAAGVYNEQFF. CDR3 nucleotide sequence: TGTGCCAGCAGCCAGGCGGCGGGGGTGTACAATGAGCAGTTCTTC.

This clonotype showed up just a few times. This chain uses TRBV19 with TRBJ1-4; D is undetermined. The ends were cut back, 1 base at V and 0 bases at J, with 9 bases in the middle. The CDR3 totals 16 residues. In germline, CDR1 is LNHDA, CDR2 SQIVND (reference sequence). The CDR3 reads CASSIGRIATNEKLFF. In DNA, the CDR3 is TGTGCCAGTAGTATAGGTCGGATAGCAACTAATGAAAAACTGTTTTTT.

The V and J genes are TRBV7-8 and TRBJ1-2; unclear D gene. CDR3 length equals 16 residues. Between the trimmed V and J ends, which lost 6 bases and 4 bases, there was a span of 21 bases. Germline V gives CDR1 SGHVS, CDR2 FQNEAQ. CDR3 amino acids: CASRYNTAHLFYGYTF. In DNA form, the CDR3 reads TGTGCCAGCAGGTACAACACAGCGCACCTTTTCTATGGCTACACCTTC.

This clonotype was counted many times. The rearrangement links TRBV29-1 to TRBJ1-1, with 7 bases fitting TRBD1. Germline V gene data show CDR1 as SQVTM and CDR2 as ANQGSEA. The CDR3 is made up of 13 amino acids. V lost 5 bases and J lost 0; bases outside the gene matches: 3. The chain's CDR3 is CSVKQGLNTEAFF. Here the CDR3 DNA reads TGCAGCGTTAAACAGGGGTTGAACACTGAAGCTTTCTTT.

This clonotype showed up many times. V usage is TRBV12-3 or TRBV12-4 and J usage is TRBJ1-5; D might be TRBD1 (5 bases). Trimming took off 2 bases at V and 7 bases at J, with 12 bases between the two ends. The CDR3 length is 14 residues. The CDR3 DNA reads as TGTGCCAGCAGTTTACCTGGGGCCGTGCAGCCCCAGCATTTT. Protein sequence: CASSLPGAVQPQHF.

This clonotype showed up just a few times. This sequence joins TRBV30 and TRBJ1-5, with unresolved D. CDR3 length: 13 amino acids. CDR1 and CDR2 (germline): GTSNPN, SVGIG (reference sequence). Trimming left V 3 bases short and J 6 bases short, with 12 bases between. The CDR3 region is CAWSAEEAQPQHF. Written as DNA, the CDR3 is TGTGCCTGGAGCGCAGAAGAAGCTCAGCCCCAGCATTTT.

The chain has TRBV2 and TRBJ2-3; TRBD1 agrees at 7 bases. The CDR3 is 13 residues long. Germline V CDR1 and CDR2: SNHLY, FYNNEI. The V and J ends lost 6 bases and 5 bases, in that order; junction bases with no gene match: 5. The CDR3 nucleotides read TGTGCCAGCAGGACAGGGATCGGAGATACGCAGTATTTT. Translated: CASRTGIGDTQYF.

This clonotype was observed many times. V is TRBV12-3 or TRBV12-4 and J is TRBJ2-6; weak D call: TRBD1 (6 bases). The V gene lost 3 bases and the J gene lost 2 bases, with 8 bases spanning the gap. CDR3 length equals 15 residues. DNA of the CDR3: TGTGCCAGCAGTTTTGAGGGGGCTGGGGCCAACGTCCTGACTTTC. It yields the protein CASSFEGAGANVLTF.

This clonotype was seen repeatedly, ten times or more. This sequence joins TRBV3-1 and TRBJ2-1; D remains unclear. V dropped 2 bases and J dropped 0 bases, with 11 bases sitting between them. Germline loops: CDR1 LGHDT, CDR2 YNNKEL (reference sequence). This CDR3 comprises 16 residues. The CDR3 loop is CASSQNHLSSYNEQFF. For the CDR3, the DNA is TGTGCCAGCAGCCAAAACCACCTTAGCTCCTACAATGAGCAGTTCTTC.

This clonotype showed up just a few times. This chain connects TRBV9 to TRBJ2-2; the D call may be TRBD1 or TRBD2 (5 bases each). Trimming cost V 2 bases and J 3 bases, with 8 bases left between them. This CDR3 region has 14 residues. Looked up from germline, CDR1 is SGDLS and CDR2 is YYNGEE. CDR3 bases: TGTGCCAGCAGCGTGGGGGTCGACACCGGGGAGCTGTTTTTT. Its protein is CASSVGVDTGELFF.

The rearrangement links TRBV6-2 or TRBV6-3 to TRBJ2-1, with 11 bases fitting TRBD2. V trimming: 5 bases; J trimming: 4 bases; junction bases outside the gene matches: 7. The CDR3 sequence is 16 residues long. Germline values: CDR1 MNHEY, CDR2 SVGEGT. CDR3 protein: CASSNLLAGGYNEQFF. The CDR3, as DNA: TGTGCCAGCAGTAACCTTCTAGCGGGGGGATACAATGAGCAGTTCTTC.

This clonotype has ten or more counts. J is TRBJ1-1 and V is TRBV7-2; TRBD1 matches 10 bases. The length of the CDR3 is 18 residues. The trim removed 5 bases at V and 4 bases at J, leaving 16 bases unmatched. Germline V gene lookup returns CDR1 SGHTA and CDR2 FQGNSA. The CDR3 region is CASSIFGTGAQGLTEAFF. CDR3 sequence (DNA): TGTGCCAGCAGCATTTTCGGGACAGGGGCCCAAGGGCTCACTGAAGCTTTCTTT.

With respect to this clonotype: A read error is possible here, since a much larger clone lies one base away. The V call is TRBV28, the J call TRBJ2-3, with TRBD2 matching over 7 bases. The V gene's germline CDR1 is MDHEN and CDR2 SYDVKM. This CDR3 is 15 amino acids long. V trimming: 3 bases; J trimming: 1 base; junction bases outside the gene matches: 4. Written as DNA, the CDR3 is TGTGCCAGCAGTTTGAAGGGAGGGGGCACAGATACGCAGTATTTT. This codes for CASSLKGGGTDTQYF.

Ten or more counts support this clonotype. This chain connects TRBV5-4 to TRBJ2-5; the D is unclear. Germline CDR1 SGHNT, CDR2 YYREEE (reference sequence). V lost 3 bases, J lost 7 bases, and 13 bases lay in between. CDR3 length equals 13 residues. CDR3 amino acids: CASSSKSAATQYF. In DNA form, the CDR3 reads TGTGCCAGCAGCTCCAAGTCGGCCGCGACCCAGTACTTC.

This clonotype was detected only a few times. The chain employs TRBV20-1 and TRBJ2-1, with a weak D call TRBD2 (6 bases). The V end lost 4 bases, the J end lost 0 bases, and 13 bases lay between the germline ends. This CDR3 is 15 amino acids long. CDR1 and CDR2 from the germline V gene are DFQATT and SNEGSKA (reference sequence). As DNA, the CDR3 is TGCAGTGCTAAGGGAGGAATCTCCTCCTACAATGAGCAGTTCTTC. Its translation: CSAKGGISSYNEQFF.

Within the sample, this clonotype is medium-sized. The chain links TRBV4-1 to TRBJ2-7, with TRBD1 identical over 9 bases. The CDR3 totals 15 residues. Germline V CDR1 and CDR2: MGHRA, YSYEKL. V was clipped by 5 bases and J by 3 bases; unmatched bases: 8. The DNA of the CDR3 is TGCGCCAGCAGCTCCGGGACAGGGAGTATCTACGAGCAGTACTTC. Translating gives CASSSGTGSIYEQYF.

This clonotype was recorded at least ten times. The chain links TRBV3-1 to TRBJ2-1, with D maybe TRBD2 (5 bases). The CDR3 covers 16 residues. Germline-derived CDR1 and CDR2 are LGHDT and YNNKEL (reference sequence). Trimming cost V 3 bases and J 0 bases, with 12 bases left between them. The CDR3 coding sequence is TGTGCCAGCAGCCAGGGTGGGAGCAACTCCTACAATGAGCAGTTCTTC. It yields the protein CASSQGGSNSYNEQFF.